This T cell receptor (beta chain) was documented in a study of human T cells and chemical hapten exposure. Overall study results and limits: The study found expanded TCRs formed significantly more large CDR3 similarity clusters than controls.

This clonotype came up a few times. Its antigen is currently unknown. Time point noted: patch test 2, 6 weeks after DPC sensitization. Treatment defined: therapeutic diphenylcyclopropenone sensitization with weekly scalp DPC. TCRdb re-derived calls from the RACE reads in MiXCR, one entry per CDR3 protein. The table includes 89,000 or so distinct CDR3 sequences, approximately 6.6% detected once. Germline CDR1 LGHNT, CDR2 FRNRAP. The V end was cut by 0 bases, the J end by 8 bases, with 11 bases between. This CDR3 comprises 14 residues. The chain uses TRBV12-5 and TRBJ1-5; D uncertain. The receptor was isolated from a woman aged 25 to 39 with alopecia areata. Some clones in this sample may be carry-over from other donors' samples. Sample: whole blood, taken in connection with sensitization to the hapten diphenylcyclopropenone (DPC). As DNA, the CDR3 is TGTGCTAGTGGTTTGGTAGGAGGAGGAGAGCCCCAGCATTTT. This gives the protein CASGLVGGGEPQHF.